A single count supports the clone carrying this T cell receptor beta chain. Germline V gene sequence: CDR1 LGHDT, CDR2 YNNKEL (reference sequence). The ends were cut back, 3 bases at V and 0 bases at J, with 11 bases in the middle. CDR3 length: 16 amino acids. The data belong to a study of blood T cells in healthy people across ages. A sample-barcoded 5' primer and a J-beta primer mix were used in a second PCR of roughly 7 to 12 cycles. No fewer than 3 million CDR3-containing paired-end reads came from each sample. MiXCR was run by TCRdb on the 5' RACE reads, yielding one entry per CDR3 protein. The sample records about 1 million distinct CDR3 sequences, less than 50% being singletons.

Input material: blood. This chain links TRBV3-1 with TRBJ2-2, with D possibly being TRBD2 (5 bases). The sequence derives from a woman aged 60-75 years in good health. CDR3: CASSHQVLANTGELFF. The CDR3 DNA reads TGTGCCAGCAGCCACCAAGTACTAGCGAACACCGGGGAGCTGTTTTTT.